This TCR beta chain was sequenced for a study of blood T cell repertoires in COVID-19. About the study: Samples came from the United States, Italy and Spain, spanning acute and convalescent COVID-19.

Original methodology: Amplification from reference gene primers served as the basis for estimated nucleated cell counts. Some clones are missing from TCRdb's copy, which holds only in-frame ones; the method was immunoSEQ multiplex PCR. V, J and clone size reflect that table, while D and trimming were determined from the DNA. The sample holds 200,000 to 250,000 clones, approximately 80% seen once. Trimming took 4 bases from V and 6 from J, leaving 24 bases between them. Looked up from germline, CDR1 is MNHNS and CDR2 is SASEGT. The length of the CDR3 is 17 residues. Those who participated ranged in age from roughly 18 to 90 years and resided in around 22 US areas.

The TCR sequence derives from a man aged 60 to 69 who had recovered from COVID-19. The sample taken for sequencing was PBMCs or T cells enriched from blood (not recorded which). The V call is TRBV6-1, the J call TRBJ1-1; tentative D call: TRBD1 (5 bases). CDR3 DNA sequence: TGTGCCAGCAGTGGAAGGATGTTGTACGTAGGGGAGGCTGAAGCTTTCTTT. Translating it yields CASSGRMLYVGEAEAFF.